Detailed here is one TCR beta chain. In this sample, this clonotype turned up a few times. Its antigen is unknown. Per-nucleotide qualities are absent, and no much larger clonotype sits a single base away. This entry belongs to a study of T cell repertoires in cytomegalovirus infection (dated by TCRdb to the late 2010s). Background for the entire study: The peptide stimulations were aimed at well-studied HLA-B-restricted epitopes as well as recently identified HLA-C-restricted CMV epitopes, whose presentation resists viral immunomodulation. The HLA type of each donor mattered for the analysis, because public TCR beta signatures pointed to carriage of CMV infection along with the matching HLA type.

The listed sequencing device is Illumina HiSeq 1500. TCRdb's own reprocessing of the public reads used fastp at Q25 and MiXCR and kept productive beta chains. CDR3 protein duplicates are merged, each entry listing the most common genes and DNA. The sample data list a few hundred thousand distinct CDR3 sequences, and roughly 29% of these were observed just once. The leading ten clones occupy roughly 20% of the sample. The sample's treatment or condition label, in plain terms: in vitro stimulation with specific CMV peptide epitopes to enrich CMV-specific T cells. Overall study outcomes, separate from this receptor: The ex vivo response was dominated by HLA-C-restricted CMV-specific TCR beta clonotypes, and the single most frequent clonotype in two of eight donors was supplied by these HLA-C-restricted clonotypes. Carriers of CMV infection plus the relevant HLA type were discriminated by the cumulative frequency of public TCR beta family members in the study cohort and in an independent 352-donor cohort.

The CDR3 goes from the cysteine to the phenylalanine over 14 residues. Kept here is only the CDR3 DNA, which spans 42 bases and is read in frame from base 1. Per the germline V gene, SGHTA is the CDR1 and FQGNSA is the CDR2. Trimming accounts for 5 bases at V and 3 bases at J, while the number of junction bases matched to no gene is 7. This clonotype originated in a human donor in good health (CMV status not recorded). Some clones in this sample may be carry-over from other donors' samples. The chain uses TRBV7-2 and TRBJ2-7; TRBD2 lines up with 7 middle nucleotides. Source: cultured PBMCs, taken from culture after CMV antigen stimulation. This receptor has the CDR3 CASSAAAGYYEQYF. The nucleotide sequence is TGTGCCAGCAGCGCAGCAGCGGGATACTACGAGCAGTACTTC.